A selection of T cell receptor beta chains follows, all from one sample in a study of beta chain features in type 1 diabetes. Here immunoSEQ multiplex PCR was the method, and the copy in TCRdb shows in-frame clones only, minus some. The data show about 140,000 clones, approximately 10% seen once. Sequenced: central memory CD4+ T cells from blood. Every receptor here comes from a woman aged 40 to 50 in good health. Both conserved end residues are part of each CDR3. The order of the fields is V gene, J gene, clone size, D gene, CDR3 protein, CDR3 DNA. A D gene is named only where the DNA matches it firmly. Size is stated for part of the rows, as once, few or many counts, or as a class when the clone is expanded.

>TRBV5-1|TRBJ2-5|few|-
CASSRGGGETQYF
TGCGCCAGCAGCCGTGGAGGAGGGGAGACCCAGTACTTC
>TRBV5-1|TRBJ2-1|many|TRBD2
CASSLAPSGGGYNEQFF
TGCGCCAGCAGCTTGGCGCCTAGCGGGGGAGGCTACAATGAGCAGTTCTTC
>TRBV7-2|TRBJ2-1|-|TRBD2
CASSLGLAGGPGFF
TGTGCCAGCAGCTTGGGACTAGCGGGGGGGCCGGGGTTCTTC
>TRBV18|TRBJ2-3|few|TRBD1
CASSPGQGGDTQYF
TGTGCCAGCTCTCCCGGACAGGGCGGAGATACGCAGTATTTT
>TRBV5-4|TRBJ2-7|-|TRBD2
CASSTSGGVYEQYF
TGTGCCAGCAGTACTAGCGGGGGGGTCTACGAGCAGTACTTC
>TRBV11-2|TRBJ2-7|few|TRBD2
CASSLDSSGGARSYEQYF
TGTGCCAGCAGCTTAGATTCTAGCGGGGGGGCCAGGTCCTACGAGCAGTACTTC
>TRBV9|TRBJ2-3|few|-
CASSVATAPPQYF
TGTGCCAGCAGCGTAGCTACCGCTCCCCCCCAGTATTTT
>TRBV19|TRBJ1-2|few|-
CASSIAQMNYGYTF
TGTGCCAGTAGTATTGCTCAGATGAACTATGGCTACACCTTC
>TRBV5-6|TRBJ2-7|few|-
CASSLGWREQYF
TGTGCCAGCAGCTTGGGGTGGAGGGAGCAGTACTTC
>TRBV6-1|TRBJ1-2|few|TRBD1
CASSADRGRGYTF
TGTGCCAGCAGTGCAGACAGGGGAAGAGGCTACACCTTC
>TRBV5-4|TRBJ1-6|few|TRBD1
CASSQGQVNSPLHF
TGTGCCAGCAGCCAAGGACAGGTTAATTCACCCCTCCACTTT
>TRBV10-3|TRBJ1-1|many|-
CAISGGRIHTEAFF
TGTGCCATCAGTGGTGGCAGAATTCACACTGAAGCTTTCTTT
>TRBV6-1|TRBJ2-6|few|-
CASSEAGRSNVLTF
TGTGCCAGCAGTGAGGCGGGAAGGTCCAACGTCCTGACTTTC
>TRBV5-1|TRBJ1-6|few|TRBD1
CASSLGTGGGSPLHF
TGCGCCAGCAGCTTGGGGACAGGGGGCGGCTCACCCCTCCACTTT
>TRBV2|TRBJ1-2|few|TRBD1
CASSRTGDGYTF
TGTGCCAGCAGTAGGACAGGGGATGGCTACACCTTC
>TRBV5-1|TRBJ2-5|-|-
CASSLGGKETQYF
TGCGCCAGCAGCTTGGGAGGGAAAGAGACCCAGTACTTC
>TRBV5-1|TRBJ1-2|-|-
CASSLDQLGYTF
TGCGCCAGCAGCTTGGACCAACTTGGCTACACCTTC
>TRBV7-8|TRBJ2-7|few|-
CASTIYRAVGGEQYF
TGTGCCAGCACGATTTACAGGGCGGTCGGCGGCGAGCAGTACTTC
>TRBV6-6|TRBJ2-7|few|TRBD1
CASRNRGRRNLYEQYF
TGTGCCAGCAGGAACAGGGGGCGAAGGAATCTTTACGAGCAGTACTTC
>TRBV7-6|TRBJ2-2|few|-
CASSIRRGRSGELFF
TGTGCCAGCAGCATTAGGAGGGGGCGGAGCGGGGAGCTGTTTTTT
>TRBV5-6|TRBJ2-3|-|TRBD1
CASSGSGTGGTSTDTQYF
TGTGCCAGCAGCGGAAGTGGAACAGGGGGCACAAGCACAGATACGCAGTATTTT
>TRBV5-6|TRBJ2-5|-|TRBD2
CASSFTSGGRETQYF
TGTGCCAGCAGCTTCACTAGCGGGGGAAGGGAGACCCAGTACTTC
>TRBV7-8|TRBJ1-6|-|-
CASSLARPGSSYNSPLHF
TGTGCCAGCAGCTTAGCACGACCGGGGAGCTCCTATAATTCACCCCTCCACTTT
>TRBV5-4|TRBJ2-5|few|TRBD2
CASSLVRGQETQYF
TGTGCCAGCAGCTTGGTGCGGGGGCAAGAGACCCAGTACTTC
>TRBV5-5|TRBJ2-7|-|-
CASSLMSDTSYEQYF
TGTGCCAGCAGCTTGATGTCCGACACCTCCTACGAGCAGTACTTC
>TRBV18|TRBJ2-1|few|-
CASSPSVSSYNEQFF
TGTGCCAGCTCACCATCGGTCTCCTCCTACAATGAGCAGTTCTTC
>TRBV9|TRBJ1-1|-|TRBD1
CASSLGQGEAFF
TGTGCCAGCAGCCTTGGACAGGGCGAAGCTTTCTTT
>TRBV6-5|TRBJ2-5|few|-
CASRSRGQETQYF
TGTGCCAGCAGGAGCAGGGGCCAAGAGACCCAGTACTTC